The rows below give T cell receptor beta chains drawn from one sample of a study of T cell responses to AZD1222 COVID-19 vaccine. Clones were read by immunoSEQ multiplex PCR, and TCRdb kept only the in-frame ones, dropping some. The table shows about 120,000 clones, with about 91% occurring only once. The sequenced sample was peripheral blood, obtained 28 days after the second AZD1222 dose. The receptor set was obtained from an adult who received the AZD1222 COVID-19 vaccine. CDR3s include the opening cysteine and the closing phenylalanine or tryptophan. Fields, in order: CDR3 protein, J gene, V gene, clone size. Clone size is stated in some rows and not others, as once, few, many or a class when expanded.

CDR3: CASSSPGGGSSYNEQFF
J: TRBJ2-1
V: TRBV21-1
size: -

CDR3: CATSDSSQETQYF
J: TRBJ2-5
V: TRBV24-1
size: -

CDR3: CASRSPSGNSYEQYF
J: TRBJ2-7
V: TRBV19
size: -

CDR3: CASSPIRTFSTF
J: TRBJ1-2
V: TRBV12-3/TRBV12-4
size: -

CDR3: CASTTLAAGSNEAFF
J: TRBJ1-1
V: TRBV7-2
size: -

CDR3: CASTEGHSNTEAFF
J: TRBJ1-1
V: TRBV5-5
size: -

CDR3: CASSWDSLGTEAFF
J: TRBJ1-1
V: TRBV7-8
size: once

CDR3: CASGAFLQPQHF
J: TRBJ1-5
V: TRBV28
size: -

CDR3: CASSPRLEDGYTF
J: TRBJ1-2
V: TRBV18
size: once

CDR3: CATSSGSPTTDTQYF
J: TRBJ2-3
V: TRBV15
size: -

CDR3: CATSDRLNTEAFF
J: TRBJ1-1
V: TRBV24-1
size: -

CDR3: CASSLRDSSSYEQYF
J: TRBJ2-7
V: TRBV9
size: -

CDR3: CASSFRVDTIYF
J: TRBJ1-3
V: TRBV12-3/TRBV12-4
size: -

CDR3: CASSLAPGGPGGKEAFF
J: TRBJ1-1
V: TRBV5-5
size: -

CDR3: CASSQQVGLSFIQYF
J: TRBJ2-4
V: TRBV4-1
size: -

CDR3: CASSTGPNTDTQYF
J: TRBJ2-3
V: TRBV18
size: -

CDR3: CASSLAGSGIANEQFF
J: TRBJ2-1
V: TRBV7-8
size: -

CDR3: CASSVFSATNEKLFF
J: TRBJ1-4
V: TRBV9
size: once

CDR3: CASSGLTDTQYF
J: TRBJ2-3
V: TRBV5-6
size: once

CDR3: CASSFGSTGETQYF
J: TRBJ2-5
V: TRBV28
size: few

CDR3: CASSEGRLSGNTIYF
J: TRBJ1-3
V: TRBV2
size: few

CDR3: CASSDFNQPQHF
J: TRBJ1-5
V: TRBV2
size: -

CDR3: CASSLSQLGAFF
J: TRBJ1-1
V: TRBV28
size: -

CDR3: CASSQERSPLHF
J: TRBJ1-6
V: TRBV3-1/TRBV3-2
size: -

CDR3: CASSFRGSGANVLTF
J: TRBJ2-6
V: TRBV6-2/TRBV6-3
size: -

CDR3: CASSWGETGVNFNSPLHF
J: TRBJ1-6
V: TRBV5-1
size: -

CDR3: CASRTGVSEQYF
J: TRBJ2-7
V: TRBV27
size: -

CDR3: CASSVGKGGSGANVLTF
J: TRBJ2-6
V: TRBV9
size: once

CDR3: CASSQSDRGYGYTF
J: TRBJ1-2
V: TRBV3-1/TRBV3-2
size: -

CDR3: CASSLRVGSYNSPLHF
J: TRBJ1-6
V: TRBV27
size: -

CDR3: CASSQLGQGAQPQHF
J: TRBJ1-5
V: TRBV10-2
size: -

CDR3: CAISESWRRPSTALNTGELFF
J: TRBJ2-2
V: TRBV10-3
size: -

CDR3: CASRGRDQGSGNTIYF
J: TRBJ1-3
V: TRBV2
size: -

CDR3: CASSPGGRGGNQPQHF
J: TRBJ1-5
V: TRBV18
size: -

CDR3: CASSTGTSGREQYF
J: TRBJ2-7
V: TRBV10-2
size: -

CDR3: CASSPTPNTEAFF
J: TRBJ1-1
V: TRBV7-9
size: -

CDR3: CASSSGTGGSGQPQHF
J: TRBJ1-5
V: TRBV11-2
size: few

CDR3: CASSVDVTGGTEAFF
J: TRBJ1-1
V: TRBV9
size: -

CDR3: CASSLAVGGGYGYTF
J: TRBJ1-2
V: TRBV7-2
size: once

CDR3: CASSGQGRNEQFF
J: TRBJ2-1
V: TRBV5-4
size: -

CDR3: CASSLGQAAAYGYTF
J: TRBJ1-2
V: TRBV7-8
size: -

CDR3: CASSLVDTDTQYF
J: TRBJ2-3
V: TRBV7-9
size: -

CDR3: CATSDSGLAGVTDTQYF
J: TRBJ2-3
V: TRBV24-1
size: -

CDR3: CASSLGQGTAGELFF
J: TRBJ2-2
V: TRBV7-8
size: -

CDR3: CASSRQGRANTGELFF
J: TRBJ2-2
V: TRBV9
size: few

CDR3: CSVAGQINEKLFF
J: TRBJ1-4
V: TRBV29-1
size: once

CDR3: CASIHRGLYGYTF
J: TRBJ1-2
V: TRBV6-7
size: -

CDR3: CASSLGTVNTEAFF
J: TRBJ1-1
V: TRBV7-3
size: once

CDR3: CSVEERGWGYTF
J: TRBJ1-2
V: TRBV29-1
size: -

CDR3: CASSQTNLRGANVLTF
J: TRBJ2-6
V: TRBV4-2
size: -

CDR3: CASSSQVNTEAFF
J: TRBJ1-1
V: TRBV12-3/TRBV12-4
size: few

CDR3: CASSIAGEIPEQFF
J: TRBJ2-1
V: TRBV19
size: medium-sized

CDR3: CASSTLGGGGKLFF
J: TRBJ1-4
V: TRBV9
size: -

CDR3: CASSFISGPSGELFF
J: TRBJ2-2
V: TRBV11-2
size: -